This entry is about one TCR beta chain. The antigen this receptor binds is unknown. No clone much larger than this one lies a single base away; base qualities are absent. Trimming removed 4 bases from V and 0 bases from J, leaving 13 bases between the germline ends. The CDR3 has 16 amino acids, counting the end cysteine and phenylalanine. CDR3 DNA only is kept here, 48 bases in frame from base 1. From the germline V gene, CDR1 is SGHVS and CDR2 is FQNEAQ. This record comes from a study of CD4+ T cells in melanoma (dated by TCRdb to about 2022). Broadly, across the study: The study examined neoantigen-specific CD4+ T cells in human melanoma. Study-wide findings and limitations: Neoantigen-specific CD4+ T cells in melanoma were reported to show diverse differentiation states. The report described a correlation between neoantigen-specific CD4+ T cells and the function of CD8+ T cells, macrophages and B cells.

Donors were patients with melanoma. The library was built by means of the immunoSEQ multiplex PCR assay. TCRdb re-hosts the immuneACCESS table, in-frame sequences only. Its copies lack some clones; in the studies checked, an unresolved V gene accounts for under half of them, and the cause for the rest is not known. The sample table contains about 18,000 clones; only one count was recorded for roughly four fifths of them. The ten largest clones take up approximately 5% of the sample. The rearrangement joined TRBV7-8 to TRBJ1-3; the D gene assignment is ambiguous. The TCR comes from a human donor with melanoma. The sequenced sample was cells from a culture (not recorded whether cultured in vitro). The encoded CDR3 is CASSSSTVSSGNTIYF. The DNA is TGTGCCAGCAGCTCCTCGACGGTCAGCTCTGGAAACACCATATATTTT.